The clone carrying this TCR beta chain was counted a few times. From germline, CDR1 is ENHRY and CDR2 SYGVKD. This CDR3 spans 12 amino acids. Between the trimmed V and J ends, which lost 10 bases and 2 bases, there was a span of 11 bases. For TCRbeta, the library was prepared with unique molecular identifiers. TCRdb re-called the PCR reads through MiXCR, storing one row per CDR3 protein. In the table there are roughly 570,000 distinct CDR3 sequences, 20% to 30% of which are singletons. The sample belongs to a study of T-cell reconstitution after alpha-beta-depleted transplantation in children. Sequences were derived from PBMCs, sampled before TCRalphabeta/CD19-depleted stem cell transplant. The chain couples TRBV10-3 to TRBJ2-5; D is ambiguous. This sequence was found in a boy younger than two with Wiskott-Aldrich syndrome, due to receive a stem cell transplant. The CDR3 region has the DNA TGTGCCACACGGCCTGATCAAGAGACCCAGTACTTC. This gives the protein CATRPDQETQYF.